This T cell receptor beta chain is from a study of shared clonotypes between healthy human individuals. Background on the study: A couple of female and a few male donors aged 18 to 49 were enrolled. Study findings and constraints: It was the few donors that limited the genetic and exposure-history diversity represented.

Donors were healthy HIV-negative adults without recent acute infections or vaccinations. V lost 4 bases and J lost 2, with 16 bases in between. CDR1 SGHRS and CDR2 YFSETQ come from the germline V gene. The CDR3 totals 15 residues. Regarding this clone: Its antigen is unidentified.

The authors split each subset's genomic DNA evenly across several immunoSEQ plates. Assay: immunoSEQ multiplex PCR; the TCRdb copy retains only in-frame clones and omits some. Among 2.3 million or so clones listed, approximately 95% were seen once. The sample consisted of naive CD4+ T cells from PBMCs. Regarding subset: CD45RA+ positively selected. The TCR sequence derives from a man aged 18 to 29 in good health. Some clones in this sample may be carry-over from other donors' samples. The chain is built from TRBV5-1 and TRBJ2-7; D is tentatively TRBD1 or TRBD2 (5 bases each). CDR3 DNA sequence: TGCGCCAGCAGCCGGGACGGGCCCAGGGCCTACGAGCAGTACTTC. This codes for CASSRDGPRAYEQYF.